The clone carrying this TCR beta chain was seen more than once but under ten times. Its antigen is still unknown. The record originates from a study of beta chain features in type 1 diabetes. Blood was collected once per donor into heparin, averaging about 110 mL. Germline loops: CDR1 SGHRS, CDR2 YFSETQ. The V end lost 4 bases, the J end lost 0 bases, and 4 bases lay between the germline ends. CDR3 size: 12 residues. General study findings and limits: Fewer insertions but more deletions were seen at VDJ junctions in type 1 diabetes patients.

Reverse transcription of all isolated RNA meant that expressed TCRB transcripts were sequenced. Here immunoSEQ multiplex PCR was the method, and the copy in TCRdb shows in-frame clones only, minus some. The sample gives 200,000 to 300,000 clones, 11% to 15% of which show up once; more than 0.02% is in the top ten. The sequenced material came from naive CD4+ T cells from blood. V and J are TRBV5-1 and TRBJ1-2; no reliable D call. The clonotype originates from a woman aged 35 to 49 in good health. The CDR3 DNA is TGCGCCAGCAGCGTCTCTAACTATGGCTACACCTTC. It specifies CASSVSNYGYTF.